Presented here are 20 T cell receptor beta chains from one specimen sequenced in a study of blood T cell repertoires in COVID-19. TCRdb's copy holds only in-frame clones and misses some; the assay was immunoSEQ multiplex PCR. This sample has around 130,000 clones, with roughly 81% found just once. The sample taken for sequencing was peripheral blood. These receptor sequences come from a human donor in a cohort sampled during active COVID-19.

J is TRBJ1-1 and V is TRBV6-5; D call uncertain. Per the germline V gene, CDR1 is MNHEY and CDR2 is SVGAGI. This CDR3 spans 14 amino acids. The V gene lost 6 bases and the J gene lost 1 base, with 12 bases spanning the gap. Here the CDR3 DNA reads TGTGCCAGCAGAGAGCCAGGAGGGAACACTGAAGCTTTCTTT. Residues: CASREPGGNTEAFF.

This clone was detected once. The genes are TRBV6-5 and TRBJ2-2; the match to TRBD2 covers 8 bases. CDR3 length: 15 amino acids. Germline V gene data show CDR1 as MNHEY and CDR2 as SVGAGI. The V and J ends lost 6 bases and 7 bases, in that order; junction bases with no gene match: 10. CDR3 sequence reads: CASSLAGGRIGELFF. Here the CDR3 DNA reads TGTGCCAGCAGCCTCGCGGGGGGCCGGATCGGGGAGCTGTTTTTT.

The V gene is TRBV2, the J gene TRBJ2-3; tentatively, D is TRBD2 (5 bases). Deletions cut 3 bases from V and 4 bases from J, with 8 bases between. The length of the CDR3 is 13 residues. Germline CDR1 is SNHLY and CDR2 is FYNNEI. In nucleotides, the CDR3 is TGTGCCAGCAGTGACGAGGGTCCAGATACGCAGTATTTT. It translates to CASSDEGPDTQYF.

The V and J genes are TRBV3-1 (or the pseudogene TRBV3-2) and TRBJ2-3; 7 bases fit TRBD2. The CDR3 is made up of 16 amino acids. Trimming cost V 2 bases and J 7 bases; bases outside gene matches: 12. Germline V gene lookup returns CDR1 LGHDT and CDR2 YNNKEL (reference sequence). The CDR3 spells CASSQLLTSEQHTQYF. The CDR3 DNA is TGTGCCAGCAGCCAACTGTTAACTAGCGAACAACATACGCAGTATTTT.

This sequence joins TRBV6-5 and TRBJ2-5; 9 bases are shared with TRBD2. The junction had 9 bases not matched to a gene; V was cut back by 5 bases and J by 5 bases. The CDR3 length is 15 residues. Germline V gives CDR1 MNHEY, CDR2 SVGAGI. CDR3 coding DNA: TGTGCCAGCAGTCCCGGGGGACTAGCTGGTGAGACCCAGTACTTC. Residues: CASSPGGLAGETQYF.

V is TRBV9 and J is TRBJ1-2; D call uncertain. The CDR3 extends over 14 amino acids. Germline-derived CDR1 and CDR2 are SGDLS and YYNGEE. Deletions cut 1 base from V and 7 bases from J, with 14 bases between. This CDR3 reads CASSVSEGIGGYTF. CDR3 DNA sequence: TGTGCCAGCAGCGTAAGCGAGGGAATAGGTGGCTACACCTTC.

This clone has only one observation. This chain connects TRBV5-1 to TRBJ2-1; 10 bases fit TRBD1. With 4 bases clipped from V and 8 bases from J, the junction kept 6 bases outside the gene matches. Germline lookup yields CDR1 SGHRS and CDR2 YFSETQ. This CDR3 has 14 amino acids. In DNA form, the CDR3 reads TGCGCCAGCAGCACGAGGGACAGGGGCTATGAGCAGTTCTTC. Translated, it gives CASSTRDRGYEQFF.

This clone was detected only once. The chain combines TRBV2 with TRBJ1-5, with D maybe TRBD1 (6 bases). Trimming took off 7 bases at V and 3 bases at J, with 19 bases between the two ends. The CDR3 sequence is 16 residues long. Germline assignment: CDR1 SNHLY and CDR2 FYNNEI. The DNA of the CDR3 is TGTGCCAGCAATAGACTTCCCCGGGACACCAATCAGCCCCAGCATTTT. This codes for CASNRLPRDTNQPQHF.

The J gene is TRBJ2-3, the V gene TRBV6-5; D may be TRBD2 (6 bases). There are 13 residues in the CDR3. V was shortened by 6 bases and J by 3 bases, with 10 bases between the two germline ends. Germline CDR1 and CDR2: MNHEY and SVGAGI. CDR3 DNA: TGTGCCAGCAGGGAGGGGTGGACAGATACGCAGTATTTT. Protein product: CASREGWTDTQYF.

The V gene is TRBV7-9, the J gene TRBJ1-5; 11 bases match TRBD1. Germline CDR1 and CDR2: SEHNR and FQNEAQ (reference sequence). The CDR3 has 17 residues. Germline trimming cut 5 bases from V and 1 base from J; bases unmatched to any gene: 7. CDR3 amino acids: CASSRAGQGASNQPQHF. The CDR3 nucleotides read TGTGCCAGCAGCCGAGCTGGACAGGGGGCGAGCAATCAGCCCCAGCATTTT. Full variable domain (missing parts from reference TRBV7-9 and TRBJ1-5): DTGVSQNPRHKITKRGQNVTFRCDPISEHNRLYWYRQTLGQGPEFLTYFQNEAQLEKSRLLSDRFSAERPKGSFSTLEIQRTEQGDSAMYLCASSRAGQGASNQPQHFGDGTRLSIL.

This clone appeared a few times. This chain connects TRBV7-6 to TRBJ1-1; D is uncertain. From germline, CDR1 is SGHVS and CDR2 FNYEAQ. CDR3 length: 16 amino acids. The V and J ends lost 0 bases and 0 bases respectively, with 11 bases between them. CDR3 loop: CASSLALTDMNTEAFF. CDR3 nucleotides: TGTGCCAGCAGCTTAGCCCTCACAGATATGAACACTGAAGCTTTCTTT. Combining the CDR3 with reference TRBV7-6 and TRBJ1-1 gives the whole variable domain GAGVSQSPRYKVTKRGQDVALRCDPISGHVSLYWYRQALGQGPEFLTYFNYEAQQDKSGLPNDRFSAERPEGSISTLTIQRTEQRDSAMYRCASSLALTDMNTEAFFGQGTRLTVV.

The genes are TRBV7-3 and TRBJ2-1; D perhaps matches TRBD1 (6 bases). The CDR3 totals 13 residues. Looked up from germline, CDR1 is SGHTA and CDR2 is FQGTGA. The ends were cut back, 2 bases at V and 8 bases at J, with 10 bases in the middle. CDR3 nucleotide sequence: TGTGCCAGCAGCTTAGGCGCAGGGGATGAGCAGTTCTTC. Protein sequence: CASSLGAGDEQFF.

The chain links TRBV24-1 to TRBJ2-5; 9 nucleotides align to TRBD1. The V gene's germline CDR1 is KGHDR and CDR2 SFDVKD. V was clipped by 2 bases and J by 2 bases; unmatched bases: 5. The CDR3 contains 16 residues. CDR3 sequence reads: CATSDSGTGRQETQYF. The DNA for the CDR3 is TGTGCCACCAGTGATTCCGGGACAGGGAGACAAGAGACCCAGTACTTC.

V usage is TRBV7-5 and J usage is TRBJ2-3; TRBD1 is the table's D call and was not checked against the DNA. TRBV7-5 is recorded as a pseudogene. The CDR3 totals 16 residues. CDR3 protein: CARSLYGSPSTDTQYF. Written as DNA, the CDR3 is TGTGCCAGAAGCTTATATGGCTCCCCCAGCACAGATACGCAGTATTTT.

The chain has TRBV7-6 and TRBJ1-1; D gene unclear. CDR1 SGHVS and CDR2 FNYEAQ come from the germline V gene. The V end was cut by 0 bases, the J end by 4 bases, with 12 bases between. The CDR3 sequence is 15 residues long. The CDR3 here is CASSLAPAAGTEAFF. DNA of the CDR3: TGTGCCAGCAGCTTAGCCCCGGCTGCGGGCACTGAAGCTTTCTTT.

This clone was counted only a few times. This sequence joins TRBV7-9 and TRBJ1-2; 7 nucleotides match TRBD1. Germline V gene sequence: CDR1 SEHNR, CDR2 FQNEAQ (reference sequence). The length of the CDR3 is 16 residues. The junction had 9 bases not matched to a gene; V was cut back by 5 bases and J by 0 bases. The CDR3 sequence is CASSMGQSQANYGYTF. In nucleotides, the CDR3 is TGTGCCAGCAGCATGGGACAGTCCCAAGCTAACTATGGCTACACCTTC.

This chain links TRBV19 with TRBJ1-5; the match to TRBD1 covers 10 bases. V lost 5 bases, J lost 2 bases, and 6 bases stayed unmatched. This CDR3 contains 16 residues. Germline assignment: CDR1 LNHDA and CDR2 SQIVND (reference sequence). CDR3 region: CASSVTGGLGNQPQHF. The CDR3 DNA sequence: TGTGCCAGTAGTGTGACAGGGGGCCTTGGCAATCAGCCCCAGCATTTT.

The gene calls are TRBV19 and TRBJ2-3; D is possibly TRBD2 (6 bases). Germline V lookup: CDR1 LNHDA, CDR2 SQIVND (reference sequence). The CDR3 covers 16 residues. With 6 bases removed from V and 0 bases from J, the gap between germline ends came to 16 bases. Here the CDR3 DNA reads TGTGCCAGTAGCTTCTTGGGGGGAACTAGCACAGATACGCAGTATTTT. Translating gives CASSFLGGTSTDTQYF.

This clone appeared once. At the DNA level, this CDR3 is encoded by other sequences in the same sample as well. The chain employs TRBV18 and TRBJ2-7; the D gene is possibly TRBD2 (6 bases). Germline CDR1 and CDR2: KGHSH and LQKENI. The CDR3 has 15 residues. Trimming took off 5 bases at V and 7 bases at J, with 21 bases between the two ends. CDR3 nucleotide sequence: TGTGCCAGCTCAACGTCTACGGGGGTCGGGGGTGAGCAGTACTTC. It translates to CASSTSTGVGGEQYF.

The chain combines TRBV4-2 with TRBJ2-2; 8 nucleotides align to TRBD2. Germline V gene sequence: CDR1 LGHNA, CDR2 YNFKEQ. Trimming took 1 base from V and 3 from J; bases not matched to a gene: 4. This CDR3 has 16 residues. CDR3 sequence reads: CASSQAAGGDTGELFF. CDR3 coding DNA: TGTGCCAGCAGCCAAGCCGCGGGGGGAGACACCGGGGAGCTGTTTTTT.